This T cell receptor (beta chain) was recorded in a study of Graves' ophthalmopathy and Graves' hyperthyroidism. For this clonotype: The antigen is undetermined.

V lost 4 bases, J lost 7 bases, and 9 bases stayed unmatched. Per the germline V gene, CDR1 is DFQATT and CDR2 is SNEGSKA (reference sequence). The CDR3 is made up of 15 amino acids. General observations from the study: Blood repertoires reportedly contained most expanded thyroid clonotypes above 0.001 frequency. This model predicted ophthalmopathy progression (sensitivity 65% to 71%, specificity about 72%). A classifier, a 13-signature model, separated ophthalmopathy from stable hyperthyroidism with nearly 90% sensitivity and about 82% specificity.

Amplifying from RNA transcripts, the study obtained TCR beta CDR3 regions. The first-round RT-PCR employed HTBI primers together with the Qiagen OneStep RT-PCR kit. A multiplex PCR was then performed as the second round. One entry per CDR3 protein, called by TCRdb with MiXCR from the multiplex PCR reads. The sample has about 740,000 distinct CDR3 sequences; roughly 40% are singletons. This clonotype was obtained from an adult man with Graves' ophthalmopathy. This chain connects TRBV20-1 to TRBJ2-1; 11 bases agree with TRBD2. Material: peripheral blood. The CDR3 sequence is CSAIILAGEWNEQFF. In nucleotides, the CDR3 is TGCAGTGCTATCATACTAGCGGGAGAATGGAATGAGCAGTTCTTC.